Each of the 19 T cell receptor beta chains below was sequenced from the same sample in a study of response to subunit inactivated influenza vaccine. One entry per CDR3 protein, called by TCRdb with MiXCR from the RT-PCR reads. This sample has about 650,000 distinct CDR3 sequences, with 15% to 19% found just once. The sequencing here drew on PBMCs from blood, taken 11 to 12 days after vaccination. The receptor set was obtained from a man aged 45-65 years who received an inactivated influenza vaccine.

The chain joins TRBV6-6 to TRBJ1-1; D unclear. Trimming took off 6 bases at V and 3 bases at J, with 11 bases between the two ends. Germline V gene sequence: CDR1 MNHNY, CDR2 SVGAGI (reference sequence). This CDR3 has 13 residues. The CDR3 DNA reads as TGTGCCAGCAGAACTACGGAGTACACTGAAGCTTTCTTT. It encodes CASRTTEYTEAFF.

This clonotype turned up a few times. The CDR3 reads CASSLWDRASYEQYF. CDR3 sequence (DNA): TGTGCCAGCAGTTTATGGGACAGGGCCTCCTACGAGCAGTACTTC. The V gene is TRBV28, the J gene TRBJ2-7; 8 bases line up with TRBD1. Germline V CDR1 and CDR2: MDHEN, SYDVKM. The CDR3 runs 15 residues. Unmatched junction bases numbered 1, after V lost 0 bases and J lost 0 bases.

This clonotype has a handful of counts. The rearrangement uses TRBV5-1 and TRBJ2-1; D possibly corresponds to TRBD2 (5 bases). The CDR3 covers 14 residues. Deletions cut 4 bases from V and 8 bases from J, with 16 bases between. Germline CDR1 is SGHRS and CDR2 is YFSETQ. The CDR3 DNA is TGCGCCAGCAGCCTGGGAGAGCGTTTCGATGAGCAGTTCTTC. As protein: CASSLGERFDEQFF.

This sequence joins TRBV6-2 or TRBV6-3 and TRBJ2-3; TRBD1 agrees at 8 bases. The CDR3 loop spans 16 amino acids. V lost 7 bases and J lost 3; bases outside the gene matches: 12. Germline CDR1 is MNHEY and CDR2 is SVGEGT. CDR3 nucleotides: TGTGCCAGCAACGAAGGACTAAGACAGGGGACAGATACGCAGTATTTT. This gives the protein CASNEGLRQGTDTQYF.

V gene TRBV18 combines with J gene TRBJ2-1; 7 bases align to TRBD1. V lost 3 bases, J lost 4 bases, and 3 bases stayed unmatched. The CDR3 has 14 residues. Germline V lookup: CDR1 KGHSH, CDR2 LQKENI. The CDR3 nucleotides are TGTGCCAGCTCACCGGGACAGTTTTACAATGAGCAGTTCTTC. Translating gives CASSPGQFYNEQFF.

A few counts support this clonotype. Compared with germline, one end of the junction differs, possibly owing to a read error. CDR3 DNA: TGCAGTGCTAGAATTCCAGCGGGAGCTTGGATCTTC. This encodes CSARIPAGAWIF. The genes are TRBV20-1 and TRBJ2-1; TRBD2 matches 8 bases. Germline CDR1 and CDR2: DFQATT and SNEGSKA (reference sequence). There are 12 residues in the CDR3.

The chain links TRBV12-5 to TRBJ2-7, with TRBD1 matching 9 bases. CDR3 length: 13 residues. Germline V gene sequence: CDR1 LGHNT, CDR2 FRNRAP. The ends lost 3 bases at V and 5 bases at J; junction bases unmatched: 2. The CDR3 spells CASGFRTGDEQYF. CDR3 nucleotide sequence: TGTGCTAGTGGTTTCAGGACAGGGGACGAGCAGTACTTC.

The chain uses TRBV15 and TRBJ2-7, with TRBD1 matching 8 bases. Losses at the gene ends were 5 bases for V and 2 bases for J; bases not matched to a gene: 5. CDR1 and CDR2 (germline): LNHNV, YYDKDF (reference sequence). This CDR3 comprises 14 residues. The CDR3 DNA follows: TGTGCCACCAGCCTAACGACAGGGGCCTACGAGCAGTACTTC. It encodes CATSLTTGAYEQYF.

The chain employs TRBV20-1 and TRBJ2-7, with 8 nucleotides matching TRBD1. CDR1 is DFQATT, CDR2 SNEGSKA, per germline (reference sequence). CDR3 length: 11 amino acids. V lost 8 bases, J lost 5 bases, and 5 bases stayed unmatched. In nucleotides, the CDR3 is TGCAGTCAGGGGGCGTACAACGAGCAGTACTTC. As protein: CSQGAYNEQYF.

This clonotype was found once. The V call is TRBV7-3, the J call TRBJ2-7, with 9 bases that match TRBD2. The CDR3 loop spans 15 amino acids. The germline V gene encodes CDR1 SGHTA and CDR2 FQGTGA. The V segment lost 1 base and the J segment 3 bases; nucleotides outside the gene matches: 4. CDR3 in DNA: TGTGCCAGCAGCTTAATGGCGGGAGGGCGCTACGAGCAGTACTTC. It specifies CASSLMAGGRYEQYF.

This clonotype was counted between two and nine times. CDR3 loop: CASSFRVVFSGTGAYNEQFF. CDR3 bases: TGTGCCAGCAGCTTTAGGGTAGTATTTTCGGGGACAGGGGCCTACAATGAGCAGTTCTTC. The chain recombines TRBV11-1 with TRBJ2-1, with 10 nucleotides matching TRBD1. V lost 3 bases and J lost 2; bases outside the gene matches: 16. CDR1 SGHAT and CDR2 FQDESV come from the germline V gene (reference sequence). CDR3 length: 20 amino acids.

This clonotype came up a few times. The chain employs TRBV5-1 and TRBJ1-4, with a tentative D call TRBD1 (6 bases). Germline values: CDR1 SGHRS, CDR2 YFSETQ. CDR3 length: 14 amino acids. Trimming cost V 5 bases and J 7 bases, with 15 bases left between them. CDR3 protein: CASSATGVTEKLFF. As DNA, the CDR3 is TGCGCCAGCAGTGCGACAGGTGTTACTGAAAAACTGTTTTTT.

V usage is TRBV6-5 and J usage is TRBJ2-1, with 8 bases aligning to TRBD2. With 3 bases clipped from V and 0 bases from J, the junction kept 4 bases outside the gene matches. The germline V gene encodes CDR1 MNHEY and CDR2 SVGAGI. The CDR3 is made up of 16 amino acids. The CDR3, as DNA: TGTGCCAGCAGTTATTTGGCGGGAGGCTCCTACAATGAGCAGTTCTTC. Translation gives CASSYLAGGSYNEQFF.

CDR3 loop: CASSLGAGDETQYF. The CDR3 bases are TGTGCCAGCAGCTTAGGAGCGGGAGACGAGACCCAGTACTTC. The gene calls are TRBV7-2 and TRBJ2-5; 8 nucleotides align to TRBD2. Germline V lookup: CDR1 SGHTA, CDR2 FQGNSA. This CDR3 region has 14 residues. Unmatched junction bases numbered 3, after V lost 1 base and J lost 5 bases.

This sequence joins TRBV12-3 or TRBV12-4 and TRBJ1-5, with TRBD1 as a possible D gene (5 bases). There are 14 residues in the CDR3. The V and J ends lost 8 bases and 11 bases respectively, with 22 bases between them. The CDR3 here is CASRFGTESSAQHF. The CDR3 region has the DNA TGTGCCAGCCGATTTGGGACGGAAAGTTCGGCCCAGCATTTT.

At least ten counts were recorded for this clonotype. V is TRBV20-1 and J is TRBJ2-1, with D perhaps matching TRBD2 (5 bases). The length of the CDR3 is 14 residues. Germline V CDR1 and CDR2: DFQATT, SNEGSKA (reference sequence). Trimming cost V 1 base and J 1 base, with 8 bases left between them. CDR3 sequence (DNA): TGCAGTGCTAGAGGGTCGGGATCCTACAATGAGCAGTTCTTC. It codes for CSARGSGSYNEQFF.

This clonotype was observed a handful of times. V is TRBV5-8 and J is TRBJ2-1; D remains ambiguous. Looked up from germline, CDR1 is SGHTS and CDR2 is YDEGEE. This CDR3 has 11 residues. The CDR3 reads CSSTQVNEQFF. The CDR3 bases are TGTTCATCGACCCAAGTCAATGAGCAGTTCTTC.

The chain combines TRBV5-1 with TRBJ2-7, with D possibly TRBD1 on 6 matching bases. Germline-derived CDR1 and CDR2 are SGHRS and YFSETQ. V lost 2 bases, J lost 4 bases, and 13 bases lay in between. The CDR3 has 14 amino acids. Here the CDR3 reads CASSLGQPTYEQYF. Written as DNA, the CDR3 is TGCGCCAGCAGCTTAGGACAGCCAACATACGAGCAGTACTTC.

This clonotype has just a few counts. The DNA of the CDR3 is TGTGCCAGCAGCCCACGATCCGTCTTGACTGGGTATCTGTTCTTC. It specifies CASSPRSVLTGYLFF. This chain links TRBV5-6 with TRBJ2-1; no clear D gene. Trimming removed 4 bases from V and 15 bases from J, with 26 bases in between. Germline V CDR1 and CDR2: SGHDT, YYEEEE. The CDR3 has 15 residues. The whole variable domain, remainder taken from reference TRBV5-6 and TRBJ2-1, is DAGVTQSPTHLIKTRGQQVTLRCSPKSGHDTVSWYQQALGQGPQFIFQYYEEEERQRGNFPDRFSGHQFPNYSSELNVNALLLGDSALYLCASSPRSVLTGYLFFGPGTRLTVL.